These T cell receptor beta chains were read from a single sample in a study of human T cells and chemical hapten exposure. TCRdb ran MiXCR on the RACE reads and lists one entry per CDR3 protein. The profile covers 150,000 to 200,000 distinct CDR3 sequences, with about 22% appearing a single time and roughly 2.5% taken by the ten largest. The specimen was whole blood, collected in connection with sensitization to the hapten diphenylcyclopropenone (DPC). The source of these receptors is a woman aged 40-49 years with alopecia areata. Some clones in this sample may be carry-over from other donors' samples. Both conserved end residues are part of each CDR3. D genes are given only for firm matches. Expanded clones get a size class; other rows say once, few or many, or leave the size out.

TRBJ2-7 TRBD2 TRBV7-2 few TGTGCCAGCAGCTTAGGGGAGGGACTGGGACACGAGCAGTACTTC CASSLGEGLGHEQYF
TRBJ2-1 - TRBV7-9 - TGTGCCAGCAGCCGGGTGGGGGCAGGGCCTTACAATGAGCAGTTCTTC CASSRVGAGPYNEQFF
TRBJ1-1 - TRBV7-2 - TGTGCCAGCAGCCAGGCTCCTACAGGGTCCACTGAAGCTTTCTTT CASSQAPTGSTEAFF
TRBJ1-6 TRBD1 TRBV12-3/TRBV12-4 once TGTGCCAGCAAATACGACAGGGGGAATTCACCCCTCCACTTT CASKYDRGNSPLHF
TRBJ2-1 - TRBV5-5 few TGTGCCAGCAGCTGGGCAGGGCTTTCGGATGAGCAGTTCTTC CASSWAGLSDEQFF
TRBJ2-1 - TRBV12-3/TRBV12-4 - TGTGCCAGCAGTTTTAGAGGTCGAGGGGGCAATGAGCAGTTCTTC CASSFRGRGGNEQFF
TRBJ2-1 - TRBV12-3/TRBV12-4 - TGTGCCAGCGATTCCCGGGGTGAGCAGTTCTTC CASDSRGEQFF
TRBJ2-7 TRBD1 TRBV11-2 - TGTGCCAGCAGCGACAGGGTAGCCTACGAGCAGTACTTC CASSDRVAYEQYF
TRBJ2-1 - TRBV7-6 - TGTGCCAGCAGCTTAGGAGGGCAACCTGGAAATGAGCAGTTCTTC CASSLGGQPGNEQFF
TRBJ1-1 - TRBV29-1 - TGCAGCGCCCTGGCGCTGCGGGGTTTCTCTGAAGCTTTCTTT CSALALRGFSEAFF
TRBJ2-3 - TRBV12-3/TRBV12-4 - TGTGCCAGCGTGACTAGGGGGACAGATACGCAGTATTTT CASVTRGTDTQYF
TRBJ2-2 - TRBV7-2 - TGTGCCAGCAGCTTTACCGGGACCGCGGGCACCGGGGAGCTGTTTTTT CASSFTGTAGTGELFF
TRBJ2-1 TRBD2 TRBV7-9 few TGTGCCAGCAGCTTAGCCTTAGCGGGCTACAATGAGCAGTTCTTC CASSLALAGYNEQFF
TRBJ2-1 TRBD2 TRBV27 few TGTGCCAGCAGTTCCAGAGCGGGAGTAGGGTACAATGAGCAGTTCTTC CASSSRAGVGYNEQFF
TRBJ2-3 TRBD1 TRBV27 - TGTGCCAGCAGTTACAGGGGGCTGGCAGATACGCAGTATTTT CASSYRGLADTQYF
TRBJ2-7 - TRBV27 - TGTGCCAGCAGTTTATCCTTCTCAATGGAGTACGAGCAGTACTTC CASSLSFSMEYEQYF
TRBJ2-3 - TRBV7-2 - TGTGCCAGCAGCATCAGACAGAGCACAGATACGCAGTATTTT CASSIRQSTDTQYF
TRBJ2-3 TRBD2 TRBV20-1 - TGCAGTGCTCGAGCTAGCGGGAGGGCAGATACGCAGTATTTT CSARASGRADTQYF
TRBJ2-1 - TRBV27 few TGTGCCAGCAGTTTATCGAGGGGTTTAGTCAACTCCTACAATGAGCAGTTCTTC CASSLSRGLVNSYNEQFF
TRBJ1-4 TRBD1 TRBV15 - TGTGCCACCAGCTCCGGGGACAGGGGTGCAACTAATGAAAAACTGTTTTTT CATSSGDRGATNEKLFF
TRBJ2-3 - TRBV28 few TGTGCCAGCGTACGACGCGGGGTACTCACAGATACGCAGTATTTT CASVRRGVLTDTQYF
TRBJ2-7 - TRBV6-2/TRBV6-3 - TGTGCCAGCAGGGAGACCTCGGGAGAGCAGTACTTC CASRETSGEQYF
TRBJ2-7 TRBD2 TRBV3-1 few TGTGCCAGCAGCCTCGCTAGCGGGAGGATCTACGAGCAGTACTTC CASSLASGRIYEQYF
TRBJ2-1 - TRBV4-3 few TGCGCCAGCAGCCAAGACAGGGGGGGGCCATTCGAGCAGTTCTTC CASSQDRGGPFEQFF
TRBJ2-1 - TRBV20-1 few TGCAGTGCCCCCAATTACAATGAGCAGTTCTTC CSAPNYNEQFF
TRBJ2-5 - TRBV7-9 few TGTGCCAGCAGCTTGGCCTCTTCTTCACAGGTGAACCAAGAGACCCAGTACTTC CASSLASSSQVNQETQYF
TRBJ2-1 - TRBV29-1 once TGCAGCGTTGTCGGCCCAAGCGGGACAGAGGTCGATGAGCAGTTCTTC CSVVGPSGTEVDEQFF
TRBJ2-7 TRBD1 TRBV10-3 few TGTGCCATCGGGGACAGGGGGTCCTACGAGCAGTACTTC CAIGDRGSYEQYF
TRBJ2-7 TRBD1 TRBV27 - TGTGCCAGCAGTCCCGGCAGGGGGCTCTACGAGCAGTACTTC CASSPGRGLYEQYF
TRBJ2-7 TRBD2 TRBV4-2 - TGTGCCAGCAGCCAAGCTAGCGGAATCTCGGAAAAGTACTTC CASSQASGISEKYF
TRBJ2-3 TRBD2 TRBV20-1 few TGCAGTGCTAGGTTGCTCCCGGGACTAGCGGTGACAGATACGCAGTATTTT CSARLLPGLAVTDTQYF
TRBJ2-7 - TRBV20-1 - TGCAGTGCTGCGCTACAGGGAAAGAACGAGCAGTACTTC CSAALQGKNEQYF
TRBJ2-1 TRBD2 TRBV6-2/TRBV6-3 - TGTGCCAGCAGTTCCGGGAGGGCCCGTGAGCAGTTCTTC CASSSGRAREQFF
TRBJ1-1 - TRBV5-1 - TGCGCCAGCAGCTCCGGGACAACTCTCAACACTGAAGCTTTCTTT CASSSGTTLNTEAFF
TRBJ2-5 - TRBV11-2 few TGTGCCAGCAGCTTAGGGCCAGCTCAAGAGACCCAGTACTTC CASSLGPAQETQYF
TRBJ2-3 TRBD1 TRBV29-1 few TGCAGCGTTGAGACAGGGGGAAAAGATACGCAGTATTTT CSVETGGKDTQYF
TRBJ2-7 - TRBV20-1 - TGCAGTGTCGGGACTCCCTCGTATCACGAGCAGTACTTC CSVGTPSYHEQYF
TRBJ2-7 - TRBV28 many TGTGCCAGCAGCCCTCCAGACTTAATCTACGAGCAGTACTTC CASSPPDLIYEQYF
TRBJ2-3 - TRBV20-1 - TGCAGTGCGCCCCAGGGAGCGTTGGATACGCAGTATTTT CSAPQGALDTQYF
TRBJ2-5 - TRBV28 few TGTGCCAGCAGTTTATTCTCAGAGACCCAGTACTTC CASSLFSETQYF
TRBJ2-1 TRBD2 TRBV27 few TGTGCCAGCAGCCCGGGACTAGCGAACAATGAGCAGTTCTTC CASSPGLANNEQFF
TRBJ1-5 TRBD1 TRBV12-3/TRBV12-4 - TGTGCCAGCAGTCCACAGGGGCGACAGCCCCAGCATTTT CASSPQGRQPQHF
TRBJ2-3 - TRBV7-6 - TGTGCCAGCAGCTCGCCGGGGTCTAGCACAGATACGCAGTATTTT CASSSPGSSTDTQYF
TRBJ1-2 TRBD1 TRBV29-1 few TGCAGCGTTGGGGATACCGGGACAGGGGGAAGGGGCTACACCTTC CSVGDTGTGGRGYTF
TRBJ2-1 - TRBV28 few TGTGCCAGCAGTACCCCCTTCTACAATGAGCAGTTCTTC CASSTPFYNEQFF
TRBJ2-1 TRBD1 TRBV7-2 - TGTGCCAGCAGCCGGGGGACAGGGAGTCCTAATGAGCAGTTCTTC CASSRGTGSPNEQFF
TRBJ2-7 - TRBV20-1 few TGCAGTGCTGCCCCGAGGGACGAGCAGTACTTC CSAAPRDEQYF
TRBJ2-7 TRBD2 TRBV10-3 few TGTGCCATCAGTGGACTAGCGGACTACGAGCAGTACTTC CAISGLADYEQYF
TRBJ2-3 - TRBV5-1 - TGCGCCAGCAGACGCCACACTAGCACAGATACGCAGTATTTT CASRRHTSTDTQYF
TRBJ2-7 TRBD2 TRBV27 - TGTGCCAGCAGTCCGACGGGACTAGCACCCTACGAGCAGTACTTC CASSPTGLAPYEQYF
TRBJ1-1 - TRBV5-6 - TGTGCCAGCAGCTACGACGGGAGACTCATGAACACTGAAGCTTTCTTT CASSYDGRLMNTEAFF
TRBJ2-7 TRBD2 TRBV14 - TGTGCCAGCAGCCCGGCGGGGGACGAGCAGTACTTC CASSPAGDEQYF
TRBJ1-4 - TRBV6-2/TRBV6-3 few TGTGCCAGCAGAGCCCTTAGGGGGGCCGCAACTAATGAAAAACTGTTTTTT CASRALRGAATNEKLFF
TRBJ2-7 - TRBV9 - TGTGCCAGCAGCGCCGGGACCAACCCGGGCGAGCAGTACTTC CASSAGTNPGEQYF
TRBJ1-1 - TRBV5-6 few TGTGCCAGCAGCACCTCGTTTAAGAAAGCTTTCTTT CASSTSFKKAFF